One and the same sample provided the 19 T cell receptor beta chains below, sequenced in a study of T-cell memory formation after mild COVID-19. TCRdb used MiXCR to reprocess the 5' RACE reads, holding one entry per CDR3 protein. This table has approximately 100,000 distinct CDR3 sequences, more than 15% appearing once. Material: PBMCs or a T cell subset sorted from them (not recorded which). These receptors all come from an adult woman who had mild COVID-19 (a few samples of this study predate the infection). Cell type and time point are not known.

The chain is built from TRBV24-1 and TRBJ2-7, with 7 bases matching TRBD1. The trim removed 5 bases at V and 1 base at J, leaving 10 bases unmatched. This CDR3 has 16 residues. The V gene's germline CDR1 is KGHDR and CDR2 SFDVKD. CDR3: CATSGLPGTESYEQYF. In DNA form, the CDR3 reads TGTGCCACCAGTGGACTACCCGGGACAGAGTCCTACGAGCAGTACTTC.

This chain joins TRBV11-3 and TRBJ2-1; 11 bases line up with TRBD2. This CDR3 is built from 17 residues. Germline CDR1 and CDR2: SGHNT and YENEEA. The V and J ends lost 6 bases and 10 bases, in that order; junction bases with no gene match: 17. CDR3 in DNA: TGTGCCAGCAGGCGGAGACTAGCGGGACCTCTGGGATTCGAGCAGTTCTTC. Protein: CASRRRLAGPLGFEQFF.

The sample holds many counts of this clonotype. This chain uses TRBV5-1 with TRBJ2-1; 7 nucleotides match TRBD1. Germline V gene lookup returns CDR1 SGHRS and CDR2 YFSETQ. The CDR3 runs 15 residues. The V gene end was trimmed by 0 bases and the J gene end by 4 bases; junction bases not matched to a gene: 4. The CDR3 DNA sequence: TGCGCCAGCAGCTTGGACAGGGGCTATTACAATGAGCAGTTCTTC. It is translated as CASSLDRGYYNEQFF.

V gene TRBV5-1 combines with J gene TRBJ2-7, with 7 bases that match TRBD2. Trimming at V came to 4 bases and at J to 0 bases, leaving 4 bases not matched to a gene. Per germline, CDR1 SGHRS and CDR2 YFSETQ. The CDR3 contains 14 residues. CDR3 in amino acids: CASSPGGSSYEQYF. The CDR3 DNA reads as TGCGCCAGCAGCCCCGGGGGGTCCTCCTACGAGCAGTACTTC. Full variable domain (rest looked up from reference TRBV5-1 and TRBJ2-7): KAGVTQTPRYLIKTRGQQVTLSCSPISGHRSVSWYQQTPGQGLQFLFEYFSETQRNKGNFPGRFSGRQFSNSRSEMNVSTLELGDSALYLCASSPGGSSYEQYFGPGTRLTVT.

The V and J genes are TRBV3-1 and TRBJ2-7; D is unclear. Germline V gene data show CDR1 as LGHDT and CDR2 as YNNKEL (reference sequence). This CDR3 comprises 15 residues. V was trimmed by 0 bases and J by 2 bases, leaving 11 bases between them. In DNA form, the CDR3 reads TGTGCCAGCAGCCAAGATTGGTCAGGAACCTACGAGCAGTACTTC. It codes for CASSQDWSGTYEQYF.

V gene TRBV3-2 combines with J gene TRBJ1-5. TRBV3-2 is labeled a pseudogene. This CDR3 is 15 amino acids long. CDR3 coding DNA: TGTGCCAGCAGCCCAATTGAGAATAGCAATCAGCCCCAGCATTTT. This sequence encodes CASSPIENSNQPQHF.

This clonotype came up a few times. This rearrangement joins TRBV7-9 to TRBJ2-7; D possibly corresponds to TRBD2 (6 bases). CDR3 length equals 14 residues. CDR1 is SEHNR and CDR2 is FQNEAQ in the germline V gene (reference sequence). With 1 base removed from V and 3 bases from J, the gap between germline ends came to 10 bases. The CDR3: CASSLDPGGYEQYF. The CDR3 DNA follows: TGTGCCAGCAGCTTAGATCCCGGGGGCTACGAGCAGTACTTC.

V is TRBV7-9 and J is TRBJ2-1, with 8 bases identical to TRBD2. V trimming: 5 bases; J trimming: 5 bases; junction bases outside the gene matches: 11. CDR1 is SEHNR and CDR2 is FQNEAQ in the germline V gene (reference sequence). The CDR3 sequence is 16 residues long. CDR3 sequence reads: CASSPTGGREHNEQFF. CDR3 sequence (DNA): TGTGCCAGCAGCCCTACGGGGGGGCGGGAACACAATGAGCAGTTCTTC.

V is TRBV3-1 and J is TRBJ2-1; 12 bases align to TRBD2. Germline V gives CDR1 LGHDT, CDR2 YNNKEL (reference sequence). V dropped 4 bases and J dropped 4; count of bases not matched to a gene: 5. The CDR3 totals 16 residues. The CDR3 here is CASSPGLAGTYNEQFF. The CDR3 bases are TGTGCCAGCAGCCCAGGACTAGCGGGGACTTACAATGAGCAGTTCTTC.

The chain is built from TRBV7-2 and TRBJ1-2, with D perhaps TRBD1 (6 bases). Looked up from germline, CDR1 is SGHTA and CDR2 is FQGNSA. The CDR3 contains 16 residues. Trimming shortened V by 1 base and J by 7 bases, and 19 bases separated the two germline ends. CDR3: CASSLEGWQGIGGYTF. The CDR3 region has the DNA TGTGCCAGCAGCTTAGAAGGTTGGCAGGGGATAGGTGGCTACACCTTC.

V usage is TRBV7-9 and J usage is TRBJ2-3; 13 bases are shared with TRBD2. CDR3 length: 19 amino acids. The J segment lost 3 bases and the V segment lost 0 bases, leaving 9 bases of the junction unmatched. CDR1 SEHNR and CDR2 FQNEAQ come from the germline V gene (reference sequence). Written as DNA, the CDR3 is TGTGCCAGCAGCTTAGCGGTTTGGACTAGCGGGAGTTGGACAGATACGCAGTATTTT. This encodes CASSLAVWTSGSWTDTQYF.

This clonotype has just a few counts. The genes are TRBV4-3 and TRBJ2-7; D call uncertain. Between the trimmed V and J ends, which lost 0 bases and 2 bases, there was a span of 8 bases. The CDR3 has 14 residues. Germline loops: CDR1 LGHNA, CDR2 YSLEER. The CDR3 region is CASSQDAQTYEQYF. As DNA, the CDR3 is TGCGCCAGCAGCCAAGACGCACAAACCTACGAGCAGTACTTC.

This clonotype was detected a few times. This chain links TRBV20-1 with TRBJ2-7, with D tentatively TRBD2 (6 bases). Germline V gene lookup returns CDR1 DFQATT and CDR2 SNEGSKA (reference sequence). Trimming took off 0 bases at V and 0 bases at J, with 12 bases between the two ends. This CDR3 spans 15 amino acids. The CDR3 loop reads CSAREGLRDSYEQYF. CDR3 DNA sequence: TGCAGTGCTAGAGAGGGACTCAGAGACTCCTACGAGCAGTACTTC.

This clonotype was seen only a few times. This chain uses TRBV4-3 with TRBJ2-7, with 11 bases matching TRBD2. In germline, CDR1 is LGHNA, CDR2 YSLEER. The trim removed 2 bases at V and 7 bases at J, leaving 10 bases unmatched. The CDR3 is 16 amino acids. The CDR3 nucleotides read TGCGCCAGCAGCCAAACTCCGGGGACTAGCGGCATTGAGCAGTACTTC. It specifies CASSQTPGTSGIEQYF.

The chain recombines TRBV2 with TRBJ2-1, with 12 bases lining up with TRBD2. V was clipped by 4 bases and J by 0 bases; unmatched bases: 10. The CDR3 contains 19 residues. The germline gives CDR1 SNHLY, CDR2 FYNNEI. The CDR3 DNA reads TGTGCCAGCAGTGCGGGGACTAGCGGGCCTTCCAGCTCCTACAATGAGCAGTTCTTC. Translated: CASSAGTSGPSSSYNEQFF.

This clonotype was picked up a small number of times. The chain uses TRBV29-1 and TRBJ2-1, with D uncertain. The CDR3 spans 14 residues. V gave up 3 bases and J gave up 2 bases, with 11 bases separating them. Germline CDR1 SQVTM, CDR2 ANQGSEA. This CDR3 is CSVDVGFTYNEQFF. In nucleotides, the CDR3 is TGCAGCGTTGATGTCGGGTTTACCTACAATGAGCAGTTCTTC.

This clonotype has just a few counts. The chain is built from TRBV5-1 and TRBJ2-1; D gene unclear. CDR3 length: 14 residues. Germline lookup yields CDR1 SGHRS and CDR2 YFSETQ. V was trimmed by 2 bases and J by 1 base, leaving 7 bases between them. CDR3 protein: CASSFRPSYNEQFF. DNA of the CDR3: TGCGCCAGCAGCTTCCGGCCATCCTACAATGAGCAGTTCTTC.

This clonotype was seen a handful of times. CDR3 DNA sequence: TGCAGTGCTAGGGAAACTAGCGGGGCCACCTACGAGCAGTACTTC. This encodes CSARETSGATYEQYF. The chain combines TRBV20-1 with TRBJ2-7; TRBD2 agrees at 10 bases. Trimming at V came to 3 bases and at J to 2 bases, leaving 7 bases not matched to a gene. The CDR3 loop spans 15 amino acids. The germline V gene encodes CDR1 DFQATT and CDR2 SNEGSKA (reference sequence).

This clonotype was observed a handful of times. The rearrangement joins TRBV15 to TRBJ2-7; D is uncertain. CDR3 length equals 14 residues. The V gene lost 5 bases and the J gene lost 3 bases, with 14 bases spanning the gap. Looked up from germline, CDR1 is LNHNV and CDR2 is YYDKDF (reference sequence). Here the CDR3 DNA reads TGTGCCACCAGCGCAAGGTATGCCGACTACGAGCAGTACTTC. Protein: CATSARYADYEQYF.